Following are 15 T cell receptor beta chains from one sample sequenced in a study of blood T cells in healthy people across ages. Sample-barcoded 5' priming and a J-beta primer mix drove a second PCR of roughly 6 to 12 cycles. MiXCR, run by TCRdb on the 5' RACE reads, gives a single entry per CDR3 protein. Counted here are 700,000 or so distinct CDR3 sequences, 40% to 45% occurring once; the ten biggest clones make up about 32%. The sample taken for sequencing was blood. These receptor sequences come from a man aged 80 or over in good health.

The table lists this clonotype with a few counts. This chain connects TRBV7-9 to TRBJ2-7, with 11 nucleotides matching TRBD1. The CDR3 is 14 amino acids. Germline V gene lookup returns CDR1 SEHNR and CDR2 FQNEAQ (reference sequence). The V gene end was trimmed by 6 bases and the J gene end by 5 bases; junction bases not matched to a gene: 6. Here the CDR3 reads CASRSGQGAHEQYF. DNA of the CDR3: TGTGCCAGCAGATCCGGACAGGGGGCCCACGAGCAGTACTTC.

This clonotype was observed once. The chain carries TRBV10-3 and TRBJ2-5, with D maybe TRBD2 (6 bases). The ends were cut back, 7 bases at V and 11 bases at J, with 20 bases in the middle. The V gene's germline CDR1 is ENHRY and CDR2 SYGVKD. This CDR3 contains 13 residues. CDR3 loop: CAINGLSGNEQYF. The CDR3 DNA reads TGTGCCATCAATGGGCTTAGCGGTAATGAGCAGTACTTC.

The V call is TRBV27, the J call TRBJ1-1; D gene ambiguous. This CDR3 has 13 amino acids. V lost 6 bases, J lost 2 bases, and 10 bases lay in between. The germline gives CDR1 MNHEY, CDR2 SMNVEV (reference sequence). The CDR3 region is CASRAGPNTEAFF. DNA for the CDR3: TGTGCCAGCAGAGCCGGGCCCAACACTGAAGCTTTCTTT.

This rearrangement joins TRBV7-2 to TRBJ2-1, with D tentatively TRBD2 (6 bases). CDR1 is SGHTA, CDR2 FQGNSA, per germline. CDR3 length equals 14 residues. Trimming pared 0 bases from V and 10 bases from J, leaving 13 bases between. The CDR3 DNA sequence: TGTGCCAGCAGCTTAGCTCGGGACTCCGCCGAGCAGTTCTTC. Residues: CASSLARDSAEQFF.

The V gene is TRBV7-6, the J gene TRBJ2-7; possible D gene TRBD2, 6 bases. The V gene's germline CDR1 is SGHVS and CDR2 FNYEAQ. This CDR3 has 13 residues. The V end lost 8 bases, the J end lost 7 bases, and 18 bases lay between the germline ends. DNA of the CDR3: TGTGCCAGCCTGAACCCTAGCGAACGTGAGCAGTACTTC. It is translated as CASLNPSEREQYF. Full variable domain (rest looked up from reference TRBV7-6 and TRBJ2-7): GAGVSQSPRYKVTKRGQDVALRCDPISGHVSLYWYRQALGQGPEFLTYFNYEAQQDKSGLPNDRFSAERPEGSISTLTIQRTEQRDSAMYRCASLNPSEREQYFGPGTRLTVT.

The V call is TRBV9, the J call TRBJ2-2; maybe TRBD2 (6 bases). CDR1 SGDLS and CDR2 YYNGEE come from the germline V gene. Trimming took 0 bases from V and 0 from J, leaving 12 bases between them. This CDR3 is built from 17 residues. This CDR3 is CASSVVKRGTNTGELFF. The CDR3 bases are TGTGCCAGCAGCGTAGTGAAACGGGGGACGAACACCGGGGAGCTGTTTTTT. The full variable domain, in which reference TRBV9 and TRBJ2-2 provide the parts outside the CDR3, is DSGVTQTPKHLITATGQRVTLRCSPRSGDLSVYWYQQSLDQGLQFLIQYYNGEERAKGNILERFSAQQFPDLHSELNLSSLELGDSALYFCASSVVKRGTNTGELFFGEGSRLTVL.

The rearrangement uses TRBV25-1 and TRBJ1-1; 7 bases agree with TRBD1. Germline V lookup: CDR1 MGHDK, CDR2 SYGVNS. The J segment lost 4 bases and the V segment lost 3 bases, leaving 8 bases of the junction unmatched. CDR3 length equals 15 residues. The CDR3 DNA sequence: TGTGCCAGCAGTGAGGGAACAGGGGTGGGCACTGAAGCTTTCTTT. This sequence encodes CASSEGTGVGTEAFF. Looking up the rest from reference TRBV25-1 and TRBJ1-1 gives the full variable domain: EADIYQTPRYLVIGTGKKITLECSQTMGHDKMYWYQQDPGMELHLIHYSYGVNSTEKGDLSSESTVSRIRTEHFPLTLESARPSHTSQYLCASSEGTGVGTEAFFGQGTRLTVV.

J is TRBJ2-7 and V is TRBV6-1; the D gene is possibly TRBD2 (6 bases). CDR3 size: 18 residues. In germline, CDR1 is MNHNS, CDR2 SASEGT. V shed 7 bases and J shed 7 bases, with 32 bases lying between them. The CDR3 sequence: CASTKAATGTPSDNEQYF. CDR3 DNA sequence: TGTGCCAGCACCAAAGCCGCTACGGGGACTCCCTCTGACAATGAGCAGTACTTC.

This chain connects TRBV5-1 to TRBJ2-2; D uncertain. This CDR3 has 15 amino acids. The V end lost 3 bases, the J end lost 2 bases, and 11 bases lay between the germline ends. Germline V gene lookup returns CDR1 SGHRS and CDR2 YFSETQ. The CDR3 DNA sequence: TGCGCCAGCAGCTCCCGAGGTGTAAACACCGGGGAGCTGTTTTTT. Protein sequence: CASSSRGVNTGELFF.

V and J are TRBV27 and TRBJ2-1; the match to TRBD2 covers 11 bases. The ends lost 7 bases at V and 10 bases at J; junction bases unmatched: 6. In germline, CDR1 is MNHEY, CDR2 SMNVEV (reference sequence). The CDR3 consists of 13 residues. CDR3 sequence (DNA): TGTGCCAGCACGATAGCGGGGGGGAACGAGCAGTTCTTC. The encoded protein is CASTIAGGNEQFF.

The genes are TRBV5-1 and TRBJ2-5; 7 bases are shared with TRBD2. Trimming removed 4 bases from V and 11 bases from J; junction bases left unmatched: 17. This CDR3 comprises 15 residues. The germline V gene encodes CDR1 SGHRS and CDR2 YFSETQ. The CDR3 loop reads CASSSWTSMYNEQYF. CDR3 nucleotide sequence: TGCGCCAGCAGCAGCTGGACTAGTATGTACAATGAGCAGTACTTC.

This clonotype was recorded many times. The chain has TRBV7-2 and TRBJ2-7; D might be TRBD1 (6 bases). Trimming removed 1 base at V and 4 bases at J, with 11 bases between. Per germline, CDR1 SGHTA and CDR2 FQGNSA. The CDR3 contains 14 residues. The CDR3 sequence is CASSLGRRGYEQYF. The CDR3 DNA is TGTGCCAGCAGCTTAGGTCGCAGGGGTTACGAGCAGTACTTC.

The sample holds a few counts of this clonotype. Just one base apart from a much larger clone, this may be a read error. The genes are TRBV29-1 and TRBJ2-6; no firm D call. The CDR3 covers 13 residues. CDR1 is SQVTM and CDR2 is ANQGSEA in the germline V gene. V lost 7 bases to trimming and J lost 2 bases, with 9 bases between them. In nucleotides, the CDR3 is TGCAGCGGTGCCGAAACTGGGGCCAACGTCCTGACTTTC. Protein sequence: CSGAETGANVLTF.

This clonotype showed up just a few times. This sequence joins TRBV9 and TRBJ2-2; a weak D match, TRBD1 (7 bases). Trimming removed 4 bases from V and 2 bases from J, with 12 bases in between. This CDR3 contains 15 residues. Per germline, CDR1 SGDLS and CDR2 YYNGEE. The CDR3 is CASSLRGENTGELFF. CDR3 DNA sequence: TGTGCCAGCAGCCTCAGGGGGGAAAACACCGGGGAGCTGTTTTTT. Full variable domain (remainder filled in from reference TRBV9 and TRBJ2-2): DSGVTQTPKHLITATGQRVTLRCSPRSGDLSVYWYQQSLDQGLQFLIQYYNGEERAKGNILERFSAQQFPDLHSELNLSSLELGDSALYFCASSLRGENTGELFFGEGSRLTVL.

The chain joins TRBV6-5 to TRBJ2-5, with 14 bases lining up with TRBD2. Trimming at V came to 4 bases and at J to 3 bases, leaving 7 bases not matched to a gene. The CDR3 is 17 residues long. Looked up from germline, CDR1 is MNHEY and CDR2 is SVGAGI. In DNA, the CDR3 is TGTGCCAGCAGTTGGGGACGGGGACTAGCGGGAGAAGAGACCCAGTACTTC. Translated, it gives CASSWGRGLAGEETQYF.